A single sample is the source of the 25 T cell receptor beta chains below, sequenced in a study of blood T cells in healthy people across ages. The use of a sample-barcoded 5' primer and a J-beta primer mix characterized a second PCR of about 7 to 12 cycles. TCRdb used MiXCR to reprocess the 5' RACE reads, holding one entry per CDR3 protein. Of roughly 700,000 distinct CDR3 sequences listed, about 34% are singletons. Material: blood. The source is a woman older than 75 in good health.

This clonotype was found a few times. A read error may explain this, as a much larger clone is one base away. The chain recombines TRBV7-2 with TRBJ2-1; D call uncertain. Trimming stripped 1 base from V and 10 bases from J, with 14 bases between. CDR3 length equals 14 residues. Germline loops: CDR1 SGHTA, CDR2 FQGNSA. The CDR3 spells CASSLEISSYEQFF. In nucleotides, the CDR3 is TGTGCCAGCAGCTTAGAGATCAGCTCCTACGAGCAGTTCTTC. Full variable domain (missing parts from reference TRBV7-2 and TRBJ2-1): GAGVSQSPSNKVTEKGKDVELRCDPISGHTALYWYRQSLGQGLEFLIYFQGNSAPDKSGLPSDRFSAERTGGSVSTLTIQRTQQEDSAVYLCASSLEISSYEQFFGPGTRLTVL.

The table lists this clonotype with many counts. V gene TRBV5-1 combines with J gene TRBJ2-2; weak D call: TRBD2 (5 bases). The V gene lost 1 base and the J gene lost 1 base, with 8 bases spanning the gap. The CDR3 consists of 15 residues. Germline CDR1 SGHRS, CDR2 YFSETQ. The CDR3 here is CASSLLALNTGELFF. CDR3 bases: TGCGCCAGCAGCTTGCTAGCTCTGAACACCGGGGAGCTGTTTTTT.

As regards this clonotype: This could be a read error, since a much larger clone is one nucleotide away. V and J are TRBV5-1 and TRBJ1-1; D remains ambiguous. This CDR3 has 15 residues. Trimming removed 3 bases at V and 1 base at J, with 13 bases between. Looked up from germline, CDR1 is SGHRS and CDR2 is YFSETQ. CDR3 region: CASSSYGDANTEAFF. The CDR3 bases are TGCGCCAGCAGCTCGTACGGGGATGCGAACACTGAAGCTTTCTTT.

The rearrangement joins TRBV30 to TRBJ2-1; 9 bases line up with TRBD1. The germline gives CDR1 GTSNPN, CDR2 SVGIG (reference sequence). The CDR3 is 11 residues long. After removal of 3 bases from V and 9 bases from J, the junction contained 0 bases not matched to a gene. CDR3 sequence: CAWRQGAEQFF. The CDR3 coding sequence is TGTGCCTGGAGACAGGGGGCTGAGCAGTTCTTC.

This clonotype has more than one count but fewer than ten. At one boundary the junction diverges from the germline segment, which might be a read error. V gene TRBV19 combines with J gene TRBJ1-6; weak D call: TRBD1 (5 bases). The CDR3 spans 13 residues. From germline, CDR1 is LNHDA and CDR2 SQIVND (reference sequence). CDR3 in amino acids: CASSTTADSPLHF. The CDR3 DNA reads as TGTGCCAGTAGTACGACAGCAGATTCGCCCCTCCACTTT.

This chain connects TRBV29-1 to TRBJ2-1; TRBD1 might be the D (6 bases). Trimming took 3 bases from V and 2 from J, leaving 17 bases between them. Germline loops: CDR1 SQVTM, CDR2 ANQGSEA. This CDR3 comprises 16 residues. CDR3 in amino acids: CSVEARDTTTYNEQFF. The CDR3 nucleotides read TGCAGCGTTGAGGCCCGGGACACCACTACCTACAATGAGCAGTTCTTC.

The chain recombines TRBV7-3 with TRBJ2-5; 10 nucleotides match TRBD1. V shed 5 bases, J shed 10 bases, and the junction held 13 bases outside the gene matches. CDR3 length equals 15 residues. CDR1 and CDR2 from the germline V gene are SGHTA and FQGTGA. The CDR3 loop reads CASSPHPDRGVVQYF. Written as DNA, the CDR3 is TGTGCCAGCAGCCCCCACCCGGACAGGGGGGTTGTCCAGTACTTC.

A word on this clonotype: This may arise from a read error, as a much more abundant clone is one base away. This sequence joins TRBV20-1 and TRBJ2-5; 10 positions agree with TRBD1. Germline loops: CDR1 DFQATT, CDR2 SNEGSKA (reference sequence). The CDR3 consists of 14 residues. V shed 4 bases and J 4 bases; nucleotides not matched to a gene: 6. The CDR3 region has the DNA TGCAGTGCTATCCCGGGACAGGGGACAGAGACCCAGTACTTC. Protein product: CSAIPGQGTETQYF.

This clonotype was recorded only once. The genes are TRBV18 and TRBJ1-5; TRBD1 matches at 8 bases. CDR3 length equals 15 residues. In germline, CDR1 is KGHSH, CDR2 LQKENI. V dropped 6 bases and J dropped 4; count of bases not matched to a gene: 8. CDR3 loop: CASSWTGNGNQPQHF. The CDR3 DNA reads TGTGCCAGCTCGTGGACAGGGAACGGGAATCAGCCCCAGCATTTT.

This clonotype was counted ten times or more. The chain carries TRBV5-1 and TRBJ2-1; TRBD2 aligns across 8 bases. The CDR3 extends over 13 amino acids. J gave up 16 bases and V 0 bases, and 9 bases lay outside the gene matches. Per germline, CDR1 SGHRS and CDR2 YFSETQ. Written as DNA, the CDR3 is TGCGCCAGCAGCTTGGGCGACGGGGGGGCCTTCTTCTTC. Translated: CASSLGDGGAFFF.

This clonotype was counted ten times or more. J is TRBJ1-2 and V is TRBV15, with TRBD1 matching 9 bases. Trimming removed 1 base from V and 5 bases from J; junction bases left unmatched: 8. The V gene's germline CDR1 is LNHNV and CDR2 YYDKDF (reference sequence). The length of the CDR3 is 16 residues. In nucleotides, the CDR3 is TGTGCCACCAGCAGAGGGGGGACAGGGACAAGTTATGGCTACACCTTC. Its protein is CATSRGGTGTSYGYTF.

In its sample, this clonotype was seen many times. The chain combines TRBV20-1 with TRBJ1-1; D is uncertain. The CDR3 consists of 15 residues. Germline CDR1 is DFQATT and CDR2 is SNEGSKA (reference sequence). The germline V and J ends were trimmed by 1 base and 1 base, with 13 bases remaining between them. The CDR3 sequence is CSARARLSRNTEAFF. The CDR3 DNA reads TGCAGTGCTAGAGCCCGTTTGAGTCGGAACACTGAAGCTTTCTTT.

There are many counts of this clonotype. CDR3 amino acids: CSVGGLAGDEQFF. The CDR3 region has the DNA TGCAGCGTTGGGGGACTAGCGGGGGATGAGCAGTTCTTC. The chain is built from TRBV29-1 and TRBJ2-1, with 14 bases that match TRBD2. The CDR3 contains 13 residues. Trimming at V came to 4 bases and at J to 8 bases, leaving 1 base not matched to a gene. Germline V CDR1 and CDR2: SQVTM, ANQGSEA.

The rearrangement joins TRBV5-1 to TRBJ1-1, with TRBD1 matching over 7 bases. CDR3 size: 13 residues. CDR1 and CDR2 from the germline V gene are SGHRS and YFSETQ. The junction had 3 bases not matched to a gene; V was cut back by 6 bases and J by 1 base. The DNA of the CDR3 is TGCGCCAGCACCTGGACAGGGAACACTGAAGCTTTCTTT. Translation: CASTWTGNTEAFF.

This clonotype was counted ten times or more. The CDR3 sequence is CASVSQGTRGTDTQYF. The CDR3 DNA follows: TGTGCCAGCGTTAGTCAGGGAACTAGGGGCACAGATACGCAGTATTTT. This sequence joins TRBV6-5 and TRBJ2-3, with D perhaps given as TRBD1 or TRBD2 (5 bases each). Germline V gives CDR1 MNHEY, CDR2 SVGAGI. This CDR3 comprises 16 residues. Between the trimmed V and J ends, which lost 8 bases and 1 base, there was a span of 19 bases.

This clonotype was detected a few times. The V gene is TRBV28, the J gene TRBJ1-4; tentatively, D is TRBD1 (5 bases). This CDR3 is 14 amino acids long. V was clipped by 8 bases and J by 4 bases, with 14 bases between them. Per the germline V gene, CDR1 is MDHEN and CDR2 is SYDVKM. The CDR3 region is CASASMGGNEKLFF. DNA of the CDR3: TGTGCCAGCGCTTCAATGGGGGGTAATGAAAAACTGTTTTTT.

This clonotype was seen many times. A read error is possible here, since a much larger clone lies one base away. The rearrangement joins TRBV20-1 to TRBJ2-6, with D perhaps being TRBD1 or TRBD2 (5 bases each). The CDR3 contains 18 residues. Germline V gene data show CDR1 as DFQATT and CDR2 as SNEGSKA (reference sequence). The CDR3: CRAIFRDGPDSGANVRTF. CDR3 bases: TGCAGGGCGATTTTCCGGGACGGTCCAGACTCTGGGGCCAACGTCCGGACTTTC.

About this clonotype itself: Given the absence of the conserved phenylalanine or tryptophan at the CDR3 end, a read error is likely. This chain uses TRBV12-3 or TRBV12-4 with TRBJ1-1; D gene ambiguous. The V gene lost 2 bases and the J gene lost 4 bases, with 8 bases spanning the gap. The length of the CDR3 is 13 residues. The CDR3 loop reads CASSLLFSTEAFV. The CDR3, as DNA: TGTGCCAGCAGTTTACTGTTTAGCACTGAAGCTTTCGTT.

This clonotype has ten or more counts. V and J are TRBV9 and TRBJ1-2; D uncertain. Deletions cut 0 bases from V and 2 bases from J, with 11 bases between. The CDR3 runs 15 residues. The germline V gene has CDR1 SGDLS and CDR2 YYNGEE. CDR3 bases: TGTGCCAGCAGCGTAGCCGCAGAAAGAAACTATGGCTACACCTTC. This translates into CASSVAAERNYGYTF.

The chain uses TRBV9 and TRBJ1-5; the D is unclear. Germline V gives CDR1 SGDLS, CDR2 YYNGEE. The V end was cut by 0 bases, the J end by 1 base, with 8 bases between. The CDR3 covers 15 residues. The CDR3 DNA reads as TGTGCCAGCAGCGTAGACAGTGGAAGCAATCAGCCCCAGCATTTT. Translated, it gives CASSVDSGSNQPQHF.

This clonotype came up many times. The chain links TRBV5-6 to TRBJ2-1; D is uncertain. Germline CDR1 and CDR2: SGHDT and YYEEEE. This CDR3 is 14 amino acids long. Trimming pared 0 bases from V and 6 bases from J, leaving 10 bases between. The CDR3 protein is CASSLVQVINEQFF. Here the CDR3 DNA reads TGTGCCAGCAGCTTGGTGCAGGTCATCAATGAGCAGTTCTTC.

This chain connects TRBV7-9 to TRBJ2-7; 7 positions match TRBD2. After removal of 1 base from V and 2 bases from J, the junction contained 5 bases not matched to a gene. There are 15 residues in the CDR3. The germline gives CDR1 SEHNR, CDR2 FQNEAQ (reference sequence). The CDR3 DNA reads TGTGCCAGCAGCTTAGTGGCTAGCGGCACCTACGAGCAGTACTTC. Translating gives CASSLVASGTYEQYF.

V is TRBV6-6 and J is TRBJ1-4; 7 bases map to TRBD1. J gave up 0 bases and V 5 bases, and 9 bases lay outside the gene matches. Germline CDR1 reads MNHNY; CDR2 reads SVGAGI (reference sequence). This CDR3 region has 17 residues. This chain's CDR3 is CASSRSSTGATNEKLFF. The CDR3 DNA reads TGTGCCAGCAGTCGGTCAAGTACAGGGGCAACTAATGAAAAACTGTTTTTT.

The genes are TRBV20-1 and TRBJ2-1; D call uncertain. This CDR3 is 11 amino acids long. The V gene's germline CDR1 is DFQATT and CDR2 SNEGSKA (reference sequence). Deletions cut 1 base from V and 12 bases from J, with 10 bases between. DNA of the CDR3: TGCAGTGCTAGAGTGGGGATGCGGCAGTTCTTC. This gives the protein CSARVGMRQFF.

This clonotype has ten or more counts. The chain links TRBV29-1 to TRBJ2-7; no clear D gene. Trimming left V 3 bases short and J 5 bases short, with 11 bases between. Germline CDR1 reads SQVTM; CDR2 reads ANQGSEA. The length of the CDR3 is 12 residues. In DNA, the CDR3 is TGCAGCGTTGAGGTGGGGTTAGACGAGCAGTACTTC. Translated, it gives CSVEVGLDEQYF.